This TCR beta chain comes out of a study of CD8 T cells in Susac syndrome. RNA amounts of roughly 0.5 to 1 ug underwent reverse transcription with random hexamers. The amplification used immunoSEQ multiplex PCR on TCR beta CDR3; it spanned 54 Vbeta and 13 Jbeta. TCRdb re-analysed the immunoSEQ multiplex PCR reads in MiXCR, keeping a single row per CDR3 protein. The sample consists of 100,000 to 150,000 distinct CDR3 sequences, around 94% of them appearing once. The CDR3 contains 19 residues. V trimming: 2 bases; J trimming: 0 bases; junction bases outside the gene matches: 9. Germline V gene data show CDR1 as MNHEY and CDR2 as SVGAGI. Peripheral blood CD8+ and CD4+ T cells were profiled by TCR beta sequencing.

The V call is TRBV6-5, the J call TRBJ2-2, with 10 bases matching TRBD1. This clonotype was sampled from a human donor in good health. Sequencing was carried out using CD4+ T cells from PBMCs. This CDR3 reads CASSYRSPGQGTNTGELFF. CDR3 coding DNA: TGTGCCAGCAGTTACCGATCACCGGGACAGGGGACGAACACCGGGGAGCTGTTTTTT.